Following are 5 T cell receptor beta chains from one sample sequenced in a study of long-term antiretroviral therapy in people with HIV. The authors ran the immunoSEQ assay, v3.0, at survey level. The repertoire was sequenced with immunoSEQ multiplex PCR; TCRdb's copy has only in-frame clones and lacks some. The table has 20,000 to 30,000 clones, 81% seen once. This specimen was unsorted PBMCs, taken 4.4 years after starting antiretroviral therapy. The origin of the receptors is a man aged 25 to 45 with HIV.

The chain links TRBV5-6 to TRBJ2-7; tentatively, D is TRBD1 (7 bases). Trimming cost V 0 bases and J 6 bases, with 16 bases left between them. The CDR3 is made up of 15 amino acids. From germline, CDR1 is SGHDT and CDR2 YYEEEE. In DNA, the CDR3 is TGTGCCAGCAGCTTGGAGGAGACAGGGAGGTCCGAGCAGTACTTC. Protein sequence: CASSLEETGRSEQYF.

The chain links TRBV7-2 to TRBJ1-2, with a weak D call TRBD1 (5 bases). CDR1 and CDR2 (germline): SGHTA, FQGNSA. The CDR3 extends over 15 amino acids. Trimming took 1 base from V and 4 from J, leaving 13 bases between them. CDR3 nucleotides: TGTGCCAGCAGCTTAGGGTGGGACGGAAGCTATGGCTACACCTTC. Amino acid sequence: CASSLGWDGSYGYTF.

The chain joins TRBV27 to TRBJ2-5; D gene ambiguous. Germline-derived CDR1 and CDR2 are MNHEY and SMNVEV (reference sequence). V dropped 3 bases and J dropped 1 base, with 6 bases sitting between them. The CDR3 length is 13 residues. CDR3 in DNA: TGTGCCAGCAGTTTGGACCCCCAAGAGACCCAGTACTTC. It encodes CASSLDPQETQYF.

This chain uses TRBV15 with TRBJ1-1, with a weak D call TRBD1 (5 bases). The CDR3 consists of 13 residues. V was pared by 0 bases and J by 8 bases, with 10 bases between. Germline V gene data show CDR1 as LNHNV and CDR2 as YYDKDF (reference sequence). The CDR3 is CATSREDGTEAFF. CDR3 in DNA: TGTGCCACCAGCAGAGAGGACGGGACGGAAGCTTTCTTT.

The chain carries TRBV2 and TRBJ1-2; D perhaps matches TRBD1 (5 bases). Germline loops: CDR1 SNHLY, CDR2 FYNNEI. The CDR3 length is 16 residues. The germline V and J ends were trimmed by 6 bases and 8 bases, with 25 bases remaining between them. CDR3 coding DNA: TGTGCCAGCAGGCCGGAAGGGACTCTCGCGACGGGGGGCTACACCTTC. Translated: CASRPEGTLATGGYTF.